The 3 T cell receptor beta chains below all came from one sample that was sequenced in a study of blood T cell repertoires in COVID-19 (dated by TCRdb to 2018 to 2021). Libraries came from the immunoSEQ multiplex PCR assay. TCRdb carries this immuneACCESS record with in-frame sequences only. Its versions omit some clonotypes, under half of them owing to an unresolved V gene in the studies checked, with the rest unexplained. This sample lists around 130,000 clones; around 80% were detected once. Around 17% of the sample lies in the top ten. The sequenced material came from peripheral blood. The origin of the receptors is a man between 45 and 60 years old with acute or convalescent COVID-19.

The J gene is TRBJ1-6, the V gene TRBV6-1; 9 bases align to TRBD1. The ends lost 0 bases at V and 9 bases at J; junction bases unmatched: 6. Germline CDR1 and CDR2: MNHNS and SASEGT. The CDR3 is 16 amino acids. The CDR3 loop reads CASSEAPGQGRSPLHF. The CDR3 bases are TGTGCCAGCAGTGAAGCTCCGGGACAGGGACGTTCACCCCTCCACTTT.

The chain has TRBV5-1 and TRBJ2-2, with D possibly TRBD2 on 7 matching bases. The CDR3 consists of 16 residues. Trimming took 4 bases from V and 6 from J, leaving 19 bases between them. Germline loops: CDR1 SGHRS, CDR2 YFSETQ. As DNA, the CDR3 is TGCGCCAGCAGCCTGAGGGGGGGCGCGTCCCCCGGGGAGCTGTTTTTT. The encoded protein is CASSLRGGASPGELFF.

V gene TRBV10-3 combines with J gene TRBJ1-1; TRBD1 might be the D (6 bases). The CDR3 spans 15 residues. The V end lost 5 bases, the J end lost 0 bases, and 13 bases lay between the germline ends. In germline, CDR1 is ENHRY, CDR2 SYGVKD. The CDR3 loop is CAISPRDNVNTEAFF. In DNA form, the CDR3 reads TGTGCCATCAGTCCCCGGGACAACGTGAACACTGAAGCTTTCTTT.